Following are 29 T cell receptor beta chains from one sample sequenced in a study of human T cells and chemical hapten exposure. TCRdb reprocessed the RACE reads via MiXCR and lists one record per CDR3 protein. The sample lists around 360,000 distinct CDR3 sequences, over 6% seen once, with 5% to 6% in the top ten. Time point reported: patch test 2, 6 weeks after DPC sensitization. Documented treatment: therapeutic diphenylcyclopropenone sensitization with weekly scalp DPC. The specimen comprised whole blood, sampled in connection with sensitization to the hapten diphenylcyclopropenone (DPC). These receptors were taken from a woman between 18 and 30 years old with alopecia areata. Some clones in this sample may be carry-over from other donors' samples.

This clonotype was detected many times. CDR3 nucleotide sequence: TGTGCCAGCAGCAAAGAGAGGGCCAGGGGGCCTCAGCCCCAGCATTTT. Its protein product is CASSKERARGPQPQHF. The J gene is TRBJ1-5, the V gene TRBV21-1; the table gives TRBD1 as D, unverified against the DNA. TRBV21-1 is marked as a pseudogene. The CDR3 runs 16 residues.

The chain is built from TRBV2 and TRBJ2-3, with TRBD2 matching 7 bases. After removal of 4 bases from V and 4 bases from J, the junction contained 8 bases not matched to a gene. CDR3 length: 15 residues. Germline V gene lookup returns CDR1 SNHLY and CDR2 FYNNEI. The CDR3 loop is CASSARASGADTQYF. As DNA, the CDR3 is TGTGCCAGCAGTGCACGGGCTAGCGGAGCAGATACGCAGTATTTT.

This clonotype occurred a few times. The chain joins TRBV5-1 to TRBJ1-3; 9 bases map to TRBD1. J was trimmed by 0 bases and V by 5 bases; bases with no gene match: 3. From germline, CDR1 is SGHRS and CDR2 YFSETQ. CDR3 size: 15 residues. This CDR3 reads CASSGTGNSGNTIYF. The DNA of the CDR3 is TGCGCCAGCAGTGGGACAGGGAACTCTGGAAACACCATATATTTT.

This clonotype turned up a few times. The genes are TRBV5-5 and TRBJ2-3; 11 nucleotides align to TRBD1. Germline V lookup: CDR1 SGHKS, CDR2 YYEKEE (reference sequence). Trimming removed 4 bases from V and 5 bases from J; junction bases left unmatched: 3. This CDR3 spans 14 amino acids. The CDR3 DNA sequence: TGTGCCAGCAGCCGGACAGGGGGCATAGATACGCAGTATTTT. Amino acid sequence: CASSRTGGIDTQYF.

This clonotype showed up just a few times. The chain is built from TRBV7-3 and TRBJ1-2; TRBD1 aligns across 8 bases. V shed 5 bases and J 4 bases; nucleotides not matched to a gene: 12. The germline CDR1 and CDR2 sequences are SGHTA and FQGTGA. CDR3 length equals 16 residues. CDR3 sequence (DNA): TGTGCCAGCAGCGCTTTTCAGGGGGCCCCACTCTATGGCTACACCTTC. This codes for CASSAFQGAPLYGYTF.

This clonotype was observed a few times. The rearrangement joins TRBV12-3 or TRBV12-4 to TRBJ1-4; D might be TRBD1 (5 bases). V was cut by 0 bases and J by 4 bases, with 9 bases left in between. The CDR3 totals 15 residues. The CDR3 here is CASSLATDSNEKLFF. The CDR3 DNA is TGTGCCAGCAGTTTAGCGACAGATAGTAATGAAAAACTGTTTTTT.

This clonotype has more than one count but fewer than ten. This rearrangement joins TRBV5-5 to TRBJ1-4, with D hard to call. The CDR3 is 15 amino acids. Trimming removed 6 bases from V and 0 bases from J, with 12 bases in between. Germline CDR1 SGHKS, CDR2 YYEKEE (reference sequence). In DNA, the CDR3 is TGTGCCAGCACCCGGAGAGGACCAACTAATGAAAAACTGTTTTTT. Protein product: CASTRRGPTNEKLFF.

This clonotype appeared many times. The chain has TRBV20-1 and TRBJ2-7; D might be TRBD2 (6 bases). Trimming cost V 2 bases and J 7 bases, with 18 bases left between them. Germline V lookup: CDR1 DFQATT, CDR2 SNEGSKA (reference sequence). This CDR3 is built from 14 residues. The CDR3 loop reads CSARPDMGGWEQYF. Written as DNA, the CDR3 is TGCAGTGCTAGACCTGATATGGGAGGTTGGGAGCAGTACTTC.

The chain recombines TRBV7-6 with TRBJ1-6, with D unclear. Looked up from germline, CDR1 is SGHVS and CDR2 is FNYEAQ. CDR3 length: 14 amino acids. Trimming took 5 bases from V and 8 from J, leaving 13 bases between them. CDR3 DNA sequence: TGTGCCAGCAGCCCGCGCAGCTACGATTCACCCCTCCACTTT. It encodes CASSPRSYDSPLHF.

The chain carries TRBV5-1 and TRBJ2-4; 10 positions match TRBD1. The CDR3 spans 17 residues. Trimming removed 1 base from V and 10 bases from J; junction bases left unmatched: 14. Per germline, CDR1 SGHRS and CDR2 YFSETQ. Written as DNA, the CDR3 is TGCGCCAGCAGCTTGTTTGGACAGGGGGTGTCAGGAGAAATTCAGTACTTC. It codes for CASSLFGQGVSGEIQYF.

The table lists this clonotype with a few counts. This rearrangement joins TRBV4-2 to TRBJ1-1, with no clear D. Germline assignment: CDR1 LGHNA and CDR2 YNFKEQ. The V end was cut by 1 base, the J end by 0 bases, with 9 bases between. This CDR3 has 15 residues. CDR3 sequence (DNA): TGTGCCAGCAGCCAAGCTTCGAACTTGAACACTGAAGCTTTCTTT. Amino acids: CASSQASNLNTEAFF.

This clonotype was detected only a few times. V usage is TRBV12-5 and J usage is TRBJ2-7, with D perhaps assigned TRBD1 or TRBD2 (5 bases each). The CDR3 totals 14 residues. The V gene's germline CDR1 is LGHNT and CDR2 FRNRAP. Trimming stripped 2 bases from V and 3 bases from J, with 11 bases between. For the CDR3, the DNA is TGTGCTAGTGGTTTGATTCCAGGGAGCTACGAGCAGTACTTC. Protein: CASGLIPGSYEQYF.

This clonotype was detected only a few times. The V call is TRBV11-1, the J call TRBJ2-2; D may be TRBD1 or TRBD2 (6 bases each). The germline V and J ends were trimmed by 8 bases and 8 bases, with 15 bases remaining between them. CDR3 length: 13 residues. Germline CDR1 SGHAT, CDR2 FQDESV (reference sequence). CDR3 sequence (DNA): TGTGCCAGCGCTAAGACGGGGGCTGGGGAGCTGTTTTTT. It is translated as CASAKTGAGELFF.

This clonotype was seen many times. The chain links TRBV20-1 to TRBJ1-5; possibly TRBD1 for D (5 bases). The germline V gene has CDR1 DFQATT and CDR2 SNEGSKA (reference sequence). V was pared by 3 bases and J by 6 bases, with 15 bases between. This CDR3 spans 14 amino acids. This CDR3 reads CSASGGGTLQPQHF. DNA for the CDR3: TGCAGTGCTAGCGGGGGGGGAACTCTTCAGCCCCAGCATTTT.

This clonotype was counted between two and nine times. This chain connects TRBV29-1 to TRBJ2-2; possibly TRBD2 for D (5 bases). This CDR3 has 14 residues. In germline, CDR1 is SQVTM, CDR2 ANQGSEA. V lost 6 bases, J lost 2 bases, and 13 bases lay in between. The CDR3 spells CSVRGQINTGELFF. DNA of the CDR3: TGCAGCGTCCGGGGTCAGATAAACACCGGGGAGCTGTTTTTT.

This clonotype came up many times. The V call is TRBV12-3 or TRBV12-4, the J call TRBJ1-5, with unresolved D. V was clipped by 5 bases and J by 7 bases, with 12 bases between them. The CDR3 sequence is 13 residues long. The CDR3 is CASSGVYKQPQHF. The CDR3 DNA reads TGTGCCAGCAGTGGGGTCTACAAGCAGCCCCAGCATTTT.

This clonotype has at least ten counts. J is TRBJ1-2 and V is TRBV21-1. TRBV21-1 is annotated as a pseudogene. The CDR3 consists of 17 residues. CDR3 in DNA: TGTGCCAGCAGCAAAGAGTCTCTACGGATAGCTAACTATGGCTACACCTTC. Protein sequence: CASSKESLRIANYGYTF.

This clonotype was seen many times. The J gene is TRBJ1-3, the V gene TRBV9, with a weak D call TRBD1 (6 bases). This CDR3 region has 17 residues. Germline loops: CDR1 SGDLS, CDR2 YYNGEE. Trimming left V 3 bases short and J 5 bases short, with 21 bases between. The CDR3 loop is CASSGAWASGDRNTIYF. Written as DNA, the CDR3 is TGTGCCAGCAGCGGAGCTTGGGCCTCAGGGGACAGAAACACCATATATTTT.

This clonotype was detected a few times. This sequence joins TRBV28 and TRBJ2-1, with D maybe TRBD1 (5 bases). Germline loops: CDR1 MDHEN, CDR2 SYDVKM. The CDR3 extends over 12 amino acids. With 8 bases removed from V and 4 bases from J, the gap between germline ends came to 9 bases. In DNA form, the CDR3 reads TGTGCCAGCCTCGCAGGGTACAATGAGCAGTTCTTC. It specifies CASLAGYNEQFF.

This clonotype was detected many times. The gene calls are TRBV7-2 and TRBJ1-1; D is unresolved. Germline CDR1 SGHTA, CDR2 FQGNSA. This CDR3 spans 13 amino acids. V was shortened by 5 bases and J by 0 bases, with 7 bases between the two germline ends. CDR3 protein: CASSRDLNTEAFF. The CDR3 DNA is TGTGCCAGCAGCAGAGACCTGAACACTGAAGCTTTCTTT.

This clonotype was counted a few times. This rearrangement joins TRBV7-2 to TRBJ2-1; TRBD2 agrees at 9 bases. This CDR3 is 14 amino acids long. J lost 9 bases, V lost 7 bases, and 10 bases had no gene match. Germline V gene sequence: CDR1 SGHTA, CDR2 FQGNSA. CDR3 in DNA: TGTGCCAGCATCCGAGCGGGGGGCTACGGTGAGCAGTTCTTC. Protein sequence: CASIRAGGYGEQFF.

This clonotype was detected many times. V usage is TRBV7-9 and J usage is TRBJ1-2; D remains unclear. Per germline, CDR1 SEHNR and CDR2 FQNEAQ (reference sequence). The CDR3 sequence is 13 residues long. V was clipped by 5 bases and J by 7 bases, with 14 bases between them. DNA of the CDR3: TGTGCCAGCAGCCCGCGCCTTGACGCTGGCTACACCTTC. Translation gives CASSPRLDAGYTF.

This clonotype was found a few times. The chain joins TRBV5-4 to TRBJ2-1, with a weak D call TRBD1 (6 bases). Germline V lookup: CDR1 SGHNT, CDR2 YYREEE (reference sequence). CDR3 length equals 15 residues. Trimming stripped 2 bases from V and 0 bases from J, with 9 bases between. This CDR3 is CASSLGQTSYNEQFF. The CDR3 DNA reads TGTGCCAGCAGCTTAGGACAGACCTCCTACAATGAGCAGTTCTTC.

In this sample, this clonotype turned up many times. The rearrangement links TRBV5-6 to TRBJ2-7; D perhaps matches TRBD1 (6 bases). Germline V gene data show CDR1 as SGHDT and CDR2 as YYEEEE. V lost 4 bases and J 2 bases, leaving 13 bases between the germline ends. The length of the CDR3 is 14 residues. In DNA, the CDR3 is TGTGCCAGCAGCCACGGGACACCCGCCTACGAGCAGTACTTC. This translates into CASSHGTPAYEQYF.

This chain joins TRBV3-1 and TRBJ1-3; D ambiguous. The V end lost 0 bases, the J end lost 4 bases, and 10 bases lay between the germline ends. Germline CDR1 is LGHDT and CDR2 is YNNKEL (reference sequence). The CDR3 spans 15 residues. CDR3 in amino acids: CASSQEGQEGNTIYF. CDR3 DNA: TGTGCCAGCAGCCAAGAGGGTCAGGAGGGAAACACCATATATTTT.

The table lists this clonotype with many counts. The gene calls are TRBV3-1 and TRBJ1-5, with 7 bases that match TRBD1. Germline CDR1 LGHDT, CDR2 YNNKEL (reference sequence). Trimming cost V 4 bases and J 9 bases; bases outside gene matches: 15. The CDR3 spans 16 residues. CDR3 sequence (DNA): TGTGCCAGCAGCCCTACTAACGCACAGGGGTCTGGGCCCCAGCATTTT. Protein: CASSPTNAQGSGPQHF.

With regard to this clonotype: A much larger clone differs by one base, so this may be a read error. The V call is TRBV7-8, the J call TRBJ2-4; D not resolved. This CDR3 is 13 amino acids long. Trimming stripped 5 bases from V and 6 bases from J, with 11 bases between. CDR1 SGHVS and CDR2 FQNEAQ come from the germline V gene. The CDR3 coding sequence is TGTGCCAGCAGCGAAATCACCATAAACATTCAGTACTTC. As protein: CASSEITINIQYF.

This chain's CDR3 is CASSQVTPGNNEQFF. DNA of the CDR3: TGCGCCAGCAGCCAAGTCACTCCTGGGAACAATGAGCAGTTCTTC. V usage is TRBV4-1 and J usage is TRBJ2-1, with no clear D. Germline lookup yields CDR1 MGHRA and CDR2 YSYEKL. The germline V and J ends were trimmed by 1 base and 5 bases, with 12 bases remaining between them. The CDR3 has 15 residues.

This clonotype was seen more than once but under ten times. This CDR3 is CASSQVWASGGLGTDTQYF. The CDR3 DNA follows: TGCGCCAGCAGCCAAGTTTGGGCTAGCGGGGGCCTAGGGACAGATACGCAGTATTTT. The chain is built from TRBV4-3 and TRBJ2-3, with 10 bases lining up with TRBD2. The CDR3 covers 19 residues. Per the germline V gene, CDR1 is LGHNA and CDR2 is YSLEER. The V gene end was trimmed by 1 base and the J gene end by 3 bases; junction bases not matched to a gene: 13.